This T cell receptor beta chain was recorded in a study of regulatory T cells in long-lasting Graves disease. Study-wide points: Persistent Graves' patients possessed reduced TCR diversity relative to recently diagnosed ones.

Time point: newly diagnosed GD, antithyroid drugs for less than 3 months. Researchers made the TCR library from RNA that was extracted from PBMCs. Turning to this clonotype: Its target is not known.

The V gene lost 4 bases and the J gene lost 6 bases, with 19 bases spanning the gap. Germline V CDR1 and CDR2: SGHRS, YFSETQ. The CDR3 sequence is 16 residues long. Relying on iRepertoire HTBI primers and Arm-PCR of CDR3 regions, the team built TCR beta libraries. TCRdb used MiXCR to reprocess the multiplex PCR reads, holding one entry per CDR3 protein. The top ten clones hold around 17% of a sample with about 470,000 distinct CDR3 sequences, about 15% of them seen once. The same sample was also used in a study of T cells in Graves' hyperthyroidism and ophthalmopathy.

The sample in question was peripheral blood mononuclear cells (PBMCs), obtained at new diagnosis, from a patient treated with antithyroid drugs. This sequence was found in a woman in her twenties or thirties with Graves disease. This rearrangement joins TRBV5-1 to TRBJ2-2, with a tentative D call TRBD2 (5 bases). CDR3: CASSPPDYSGAGELFF. CDR3 DNA: TGCGCCAGCAGCCCCCCAGACTACTCTGGGGCCGGGGAGCTGTTTTTT. Full variable domain (rest looked up from reference TRBV5-1 and TRBJ2-2): KAGVTQTPRYLIKTRGQQVTLSCSPISGHRSVSWYQQTPGQGLQFLFEYFSETQRNKGNFPGRFSGRQFSNSRSEMNVSTLELGDSALYLCASSPPDYSGAGELFFGEGSRLTVL.